A selection of T cell receptor beta chains follows, all from one sample in a study of STAT5B mutations in CD4+ large granular lymphocyte leukemia. Repertoires were generated with immunoSEQ multiplex PCR, while TCRdb's copy carries only in-frame clones and drops some. Altogether some 23,000 clones are present, 70% to 80% being singletons, with the ten largest covering 8.5% to 10%. Sequenced sample: CD4+ T cells from blood buffy coats. These TCRs come from a human donor in good health. Both conserved end residues are part of each CDR3. D genes are given only for firm matches. Clone sizes are given selectively: once, few, many, or a class where the clone is expanded.

clone_size j_call d_call v_call cdr3_aa cdr3_nt
- TRBJ2-7 - TRBV28 CASSLLGTPTLGTEQYF TGTGCCAGCAGTTTATTGGGGACACCCACCCTGGGGACCGAGCAGTACTTC
- TRBJ1-1 - TRBV2 CASHPRLATEAFF TGTGCCAGCCACCCCCGGTTGGCGACTGAAGCTTTCTTT
few TRBJ1-2 TRBD1 TRBV7-2 CASSRQQGTAYGYTF TGTGCCAGCAGCCGTCAACAGGGGACGGCCTATGGCTACACCTTC
- TRBJ1-2 - TRBV28 CASSSTQANYGYTF TGTGCCAGCAGTTCCACCCAGGCTAACTATGGCTACACCTTC
few TRBJ1-5 - TRBV7-6 CASSLGTTGNQPQHF TGTGCCAGCAGCTTGGGAACCACTGGGAATCAGCCCCAGCATTTT
- TRBJ2-7 TRBD2 TRBV18 CASSSLAVGFYEQYF TGTGCCAGCTCATCACTAGCGGTAGGATTCTACGAGCAGTACTTC
- TRBJ1-1 TRBD1 TRBV18 CASSPDRGGTEAFF TGTGCCAGCTCACCGGACAGGGGGGGAACTGAAGCTTTCTTT
- TRBJ1-2 - TRBV7-6 CASSLTGYYGYTF TGTGCCAGCAGCTTAACAGGGTACTATGGCTACACCTTC
- TRBJ2-6 TRBD1 TRBV4-3 CASSQGRSLVGQGAGANVLTF TGCGCCAGCAGCCAAGGAAGGTCGCTTGTGGGACAGGGGGCTGGGGCCAACGTCCTGACTTTC
- TRBJ2-2 TRBD2 TRBV28 CASSPGLAGEIGSGELFF TGTGCCAGCAGTCCGGGACTAGCGGGAGAAATTGGTTCCGGGGAGCTGTTTTTT
- TRBJ2-5 - TRBV15 CATSILGQTQYF TGTGCCACCAGCATTCTGGGGCAGACCCAGTACTTC
few TRBJ1-1 - TRBV2 CASSLQGNTEAFF TGTGCCAGCAGCTTGCAGGGGAACACTGAAGCTTTCTTT
- TRBJ1-5 - TRBV28 CASSLDRQPQHF TGTGCCAGCAGTTTAGATCGTCAGCCCCAGCATTTT
- TRBJ2-2 - TRBV19 CASSPFQANTGELFF TGTGCCAGTAGTCCCTTCCAAGCGAACACCGGGGAGCTGTTTTTT
- TRBJ1-2 TRBD1 TRBV7-2 CASSFRDRAAGYTF TGTGCCAGCAGCTTCCGGGACAGGGCTGCTGGCTACACCTTC
- TRBJ2-2 - TRBV29-1 CSVVGNTGELFF TGCAGCGTTGTCGGGAACACCGGGGAGCTGTTTTTT
once TRBJ1-4 - TRBV6-5 CASSYSGSPNEKLFF TGTGCCAGCAGTTACAGCGGGTCACCTAATGAAAAACTGTTTTTT
- TRBJ1-5 - TRBV10-3 CAIWTQPQHF TGTGCCATCTGGACTCAGCCCCAGCATTTT
- TRBJ2-3 - TRBV21-1 CASSKVTRGYADTQYF TGTGCCAGCAGCAAAGTGACCAGGGGATATGCAGATACGCAGTATTTT
- TRBJ2-7 TRBD2 TRBV28 CASEYTAGYEQYF TGTGCCAGCGAGTATACAGCGGGGTACGAGCAGTACTTC
- TRBJ2-7 TRBD2 TRBV5-1 CASSKSGRAYEQYF TGCGCCAGCAGCAAAAGCGGGAGGGCCTACGAGCAGTACTTC
few TRBJ2-1 TRBD2 TRBV7-6 CASSSRLAATYNEQFF TGTGCCAGCAGCAGCCGACTAGCAGCAACGTACAATGAGCAGTTCTTC
- TRBJ2-5 - TRBV5-6 CASSLSHQETQYF TGTGCCAGCAGCTTGTCCCACCAAGAGACCCAGTACTTC
- TRBJ1-1 - TRBV6-5 CASRVGGMNTEAFF TGTGCCAGCAGAGTGGGGGGGATGAACACTGAAGCTTTCTTT
- TRBJ1-2 - TRBV28 CASAGNYGYTF TGTGCCAGCGCAGGGAACTATGGCTACACCTTC
- TRBJ2-1 TRBD2 TRBV4-1 CASSQRGGSSRGDYNEQFF TGCGCCAGCAGCCAACGGGGGGGCTCGTCCCGCGGAGACTACAATGAGCAGTTCTTC
- TRBJ1-5 - TRBV19 CASSTLTEHRQPQHF TGTGCCAGTAGTACGCTCACAGAGCACAGGCAGCCCCAGCATTTT
- TRBJ2-1 - TRBV19 CASMGGLSSYNEQFF TGTGCCAGTATGGGGGGCCTGAGCTCCTACAATGAGCAGTTCTTC
few TRBJ2-2 - TRBV5-4 CASSLRFGPLYRDTGELFF TGTGCCAGCAGCTTGAGGTTTGGCCCACTATACAGGGACACCGGGGAGCTGTTTTTT
few TRBJ1-2 - TRBV5-4 CASSLESGTNYGYTF TGTGCCAGCAGCTTGGAGTCCGGAACTAACTATGGCTACACCTTC
- TRBJ1-3 - TRBV11-2 CASSLERTGNTIYF TGTGCCAGCAGCTTAGAACGGACTGGAAACACCATATATTTT
- TRBJ2-1 - TRBV5-5 CASSSQTQNNEQLF TGTGCCAGCAGCTCCCAAACCCAAAACAATGAGCAGCTCTTC
- TRBJ1-5 - TRBV5-6 CASSLSLAVGPNQPQHF TGTGCCAGCAGCTTGAGTCTGGCGGTTGGGCCAAATCAGCCCCAGCATTTT